This T cell receptor beta chain came from a study of cytomegalovirus exposure and HLA in healthy donors. Profiled with immunoSEQ multiplex PCR; TCRdb holds only in-frame clones, not every one. The table shows about 110,000 clones, with under 85% occurring only once. Germline V CDR1 and CDR2: LNHNV, YYDKDF (reference sequence). The CDR3 length is 14 residues. V lost 1 base and J lost 4; bases outside the gene matches: 1. The sample holds a few counts of this clone. The sample comprised PBMCs. The sequence was obtained from a woman younger than 30 in good health and CMV-seronegative. The J gene is TRBJ1-5, the V gene TRBV15; TRBD1 matches 7 bases. CDR3: CATSRGGQNQPQHF. The CDR3 DNA follows: TGTGCCACCAGCAGAGGGGGACAGAATCAGCCCCAGCATTTT.